This entry lists 9 T cell receptor beta chains sequenced from one sample in a study of type 1 and type 2 diabetes patients. The PCR template was genomic DNA. The TCR beta CDR3 region was amplified using 30 forward and 13 reverse primers. TCRdb re-called the multiplex PCR reads through MiXCR, storing one row per CDR3 protein. The table has fewer than 300,000 distinct CDR3 sequences, 40% to 50% seen once. Material: peripheral blood mononuclear cells (PBMCs). The source of these receptors is a man between 18 and 35 years old with type 2 diabetes.

This clonotype occurred a few times. V gene TRBV19 combines with J gene TRBJ2-1; D unresolved. Germline values: CDR1 LNHDA, CDR2 SQIVND (reference sequence). The CDR3 is 13 amino acids. The ends were cut back, 4 bases at V and 6 bases at J, with 10 bases in the middle. The CDR3: CASSTDIRNEQFF. CDR3 coding DNA: TGTGCCAGTAGTACTGACATTCGCAATGAGCAGTTCTTC.

This clonotype is a singleton in its sample. An end of the junction differs from the germline gene, which may be a read error. The chain employs TRBV20-1 and TRBJ2-5; 11 bases match TRBD2. This CDR3 comprises 13 residues. Germline lookup yields CDR1 DFQATT and CDR2 SNEGSKA (reference sequence). CDR3 amino acids: CSTSGGDLETQYF. In nucleotides, the CDR3 is TGCAGTACTAGCGGGGGTGATCTAGAGACCCAGTACTTC.

This clonotype was observed at least ten times. The J gene is TRBJ2-7, the V gene TRBV7-3; D possibly matches TRBD1 or TRBD2 (6 bases each). With 4 bases removed from V and 6 bases from J, the gap between germline ends came to 25 bases. This CDR3 region has 17 residues. The germline gives CDR1 SGHTA, CDR2 FQGTGA. CDR3 nucleotide sequence: TGTGCCAGCAGCTCTCGGGGGCGGGAACAGGTAGTTCGCGAGCAGTACTTC. Residues: CASSSRGREQVVREQYF. The variable domain in full, with the rest retrieved from reference TRBV7-3 and TRBJ2-7, is GAGVSQTPSNKVTEKGKYVELRCDPISGHTALYWYRQSLGQGPEFLIYFQGTGAADDSGLPNDRFFAVRPEGSVSTLKIQRTERGDSAVYLCASSSRGREQVVREQYFGPGTRLTVT.

DNA for the CDR3: TGCAGCGTGAGGACAGAGGACACTGAAGCTTTCTTT. Its translation: CSVRTEDTEAFF. The rearrangement uses TRBV29-1 and TRBJ1-1; D might be TRBD1 (6 bases). Trimming took 6 bases from V and 3 from J, leaving 11 bases between them. Per the germline V gene, CDR1 is SQVTM and CDR2 is ANQGSEA. The CDR3 length is 12 residues.

This clonotype was seen a few times. This CDR3 reads CASSMGMERKYNEQFF. The CDR3 DNA follows: TGTGCCAGTAGTATGGGGATGGAAAGGAAGTACAATGAGCAGTTCTTC. The rearrangement joins TRBV19 to TRBJ2-1, with unresolved D. The V end lost 3 bases, the J end lost 4 bases, and 16 bases lay between the germline ends. Germline CDR1 is LNHDA and CDR2 is SQIVND (reference sequence). The CDR3 loop spans 16 amino acids.

In regard to this clonotype: A much more abundant neighbour one base away suggests this may be a read error. CDR3 loop: CASILAGGYKQYF. In DNA, the CDR3 is TGTGCCAGCATACTAGCGGGAGGGTACAAGCAGTACTTC. The V and J genes are TRBV2 and TRBJ2-7; 13 bases agree with TRBD2. CDR3 length: 13 residues. CDR1 SNHLY and CDR2 FYNNEI come from the germline V gene. The ends lost 7 bases at V and 8 bases at J; junction bases unmatched: 5.

This clonotype was observed once. The chain recombines TRBV5-1 with TRBJ2-7; D perhaps matches TRBD2 (5 bases). The CDR3 contains 14 residues. V dropped 1 base and J dropped 3 bases, with 11 bases sitting between them. The germline CDR1 and CDR2 sequences are SGHRS and YFSETQ. The CDR3 loop is CASSLSGRVYEQYF. Written as DNA, the CDR3 is TGCGCCAGCAGCTTGAGTGGGAGAGTCTACGAGCAGTACTTC.

The CDR3 here is CATSAPGVNYGYTF. The CDR3 DNA is TGTGCCACCAGTGCCCCGGGAGTAAATTATGGCTACACCTTC. The chain employs TRBV24-1 and TRBJ1-2; no reliable D call. CDR3 length equals 14 residues. Trimming shortened V by 5 bases and J by 5 bases, and 14 bases separated the two germline ends. From germline, CDR1 is KGHDR and CDR2 SFDVKD.

This chain connects TRBV6-5 to TRBJ1-1, with D tentatively TRBD1 (5 bases). V was clipped by 4 bases and J by 0 bases, with 15 bases between them. The CDR3 has 16 residues. The germline CDR1 and CDR2 sequences are MNHEY and SVGAGI. Here the CDR3 reads CASSSNPGRMNTEAFF. CDR3 in DNA: TGTGCCAGCAGTTCCAACCCGGGACGGATGAACACTGAAGCTTTCTTT.